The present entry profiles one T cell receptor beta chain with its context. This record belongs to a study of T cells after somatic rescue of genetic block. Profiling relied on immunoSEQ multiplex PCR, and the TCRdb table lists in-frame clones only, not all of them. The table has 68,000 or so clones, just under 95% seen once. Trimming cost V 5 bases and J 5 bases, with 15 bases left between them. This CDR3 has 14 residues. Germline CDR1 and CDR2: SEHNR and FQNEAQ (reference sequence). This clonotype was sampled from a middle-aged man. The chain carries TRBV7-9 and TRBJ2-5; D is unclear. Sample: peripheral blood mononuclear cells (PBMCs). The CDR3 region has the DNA TGTGCCAGCAGCCCAGTCGTGGCGCGTGAGACCCAGTACTTC. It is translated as CASSPVVARETQYF. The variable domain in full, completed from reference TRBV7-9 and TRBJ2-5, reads DTGVSQNPRHKITKRGQNVTFRCDPISEHNRLYWYRQTLGQGPEFLTYFQNEAQLEKSRLLSDRFSAERPKGSFSTLEIQRTEQGDSAMYLCASSPVVARETQYFGPGTRLLVL.